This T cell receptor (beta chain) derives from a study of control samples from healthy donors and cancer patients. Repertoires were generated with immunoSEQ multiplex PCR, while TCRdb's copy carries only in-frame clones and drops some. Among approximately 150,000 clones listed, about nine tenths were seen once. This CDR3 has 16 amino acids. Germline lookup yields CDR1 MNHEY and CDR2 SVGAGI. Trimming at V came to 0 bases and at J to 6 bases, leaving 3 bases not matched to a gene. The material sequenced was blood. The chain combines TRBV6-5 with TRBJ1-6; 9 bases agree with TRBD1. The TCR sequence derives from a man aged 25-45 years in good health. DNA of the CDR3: TGTGCCAGCAGTTACTCTACAGGGGGCCTTAATTCACCCCTCCACTTT. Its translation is CASSYSTGGLNSPLHF.